Listed below are T cell receptor beta chains from one sample, sequenced in a study of shared clonotypes between healthy human individuals. Generated by immunoSEQ multiplex PCR, the TCRdb table keeps only in-frame clones and is missing some. The sample lists 470,000 or so clones, around 73% occurring once. Sequencing input: PBMCs. The receptors were sampled from a woman in her 40s in good health. Some clones in this sample may be carry-over from other donors' samples. CDR3s include the opening cysteine and the closing phenylalanine or tryptophan. Fields, in order: clone size, CDR3 length, V gene, J gene, CDR3 protein. Clone size is shown for a subset of rows, as once, few, many or a class of expanded clone.

abundance: .
len: 14
v_gene: TRBV7-3
j_gene: TRBJ2-1
CDR3aa: CASSLGLAYNEQFF

abundance: few
len: 15
v_gene: TRBV29-1
j_gene: TRBJ1-3
CDR3aa: CSVEDWGGPGNTIYF

abundance: few
len: 15
v_gene: TRBV4-2
j_gene: TRBJ2-2
CDR3aa: CASSQDFSGTGELFF

abundance: .
len: 14
v_gene: TRBV5-4
j_gene: TRBJ1-2
CDR3aa: CASSEAPANYGYTF

abundance: .
len: 17
v_gene: TRBV9
j_gene: TRBJ2-2
CDR3aa: CASSGKTGGTNTGELFF

abundance: few
len: 13
v_gene: TRBV27
j_gene: TRBJ2-5
CDR3aa: CASSLWASETQYF

abundance: .
len: 14
v_gene: TRBV18
j_gene: TRBJ1-2
CDR3aa: CASSPEGASYGYTF

abundance: .
len: 15
v_gene: TRBV19
j_gene: TRBJ2-7
CDR3aa: CASSPRTSGSYEQYF

abundance: once
len: 16
v_gene: TRBV15
j_gene: TRBJ2-6
CDR3aa: CATSRDPGSGANVLTF

abundance: .
len: 15
v_gene: TRBV5-1
j_gene: TRBJ1-3
CDR3aa: CASSFGRQTGNTIYF

abundance: .
len: 12
v_gene: TRBV5-1
j_gene: TRBJ1-1
CDR3aa: CASSRYGAEAFF

abundance: .
len: 16
v_gene: TRBV6-4
j_gene: TRBJ2-7
CDR3aa: CASSPLLAVSSYEQYF

abundance: .
len: 16
v_gene: TRBV5-4
j_gene: TRBJ1-1
CDR3aa: CASSIPGAPTNTEAFF

abundance: .
len: 13
v_gene: TRBV19
j_gene: TRBJ1-5
CDR3aa: CASNLGSGGPQHF

abundance: .
len: 16
v_gene: TRBV7-3
j_gene: TRBJ2-1
CDR3aa: CASSLTGLADYNEQFF

abundance: .
len: 14
v_gene: TRBV6-1
j_gene: TRBJ2-2
CDR3aa: CATRLAGDTGELFF

abundance: .
len: 15
v_gene: TRBV9
j_gene: TRBJ2-7
CDR3aa: CASSGMLAGVGEQYF

abundance: .
len: 13
v_gene: TRBV7-3
j_gene: TRBJ2-3
CDR3aa: CASSPGLADTQYF

abundance: .
len: 18
v_gene: TRBV5-4
j_gene: TRBJ2-3
CDR3aa: CASSLSTPSGKDSDTQYF

abundance: once
len: 12
v_gene: TRBV28
j_gene: TRBJ1-1
CDR3aa: CASSLLRVEAFF

abundance: .
len: 12
v_gene: TRBV25-1
j_gene: TRBJ1-2
CDR3aa: CASTGTYYGYTF

abundance: .
len: 17
v_gene: TRBV6-1
j_gene: TRBJ1-1
CDR3aa: CASSAGQGAFFSTEAFF

abundance: .
len: 12
v_gene: TRBV11-2
j_gene: TRBJ2-7
CDR3aa: CASSPSVPEQYF

abundance: .
len: 17
v_gene: TRBV4-1
j_gene: TRBJ2-2
CDR3aa: CASSHGAGYQNTGELFF

abundance: once
len: 13
v_gene: TRBV30
j_gene: TRBJ1-5
CDR3aa: CAWNIGLNQPQHF

abundance: .
len: 14
v_gene: TRBV4-3
j_gene: TRBJ2-1
CDR3aa: CASSQDGTVSEQFF

abundance: once
len: 16
v_gene: TRBV11-2
j_gene: TRBJ2-1
CDR3aa: CASSLGLGSSYNEQFF

abundance: few
len: 13
v_gene: TRBV30
j_gene: TRBJ2-5
CDR3aa: CAWSMPAEPFAYF

abundance: .
len: 14
v_gene: TRBV11-2
j_gene: TRBJ2-1
CDR3aa: CASETSATYNEQFF

abundance: .
len: 15
v_gene: TRBV5-3
j_gene: TRBJ1-1
CDR3aa: CARSLVYIGDTEAFF

abundance: .
len: 12
v_gene: TRBV6-1
j_gene: TRBJ2-7
CDR3aa: CASSEGSYEQYF

abundance: .
len: 14
v_gene: TRBV28
j_gene: TRBJ1-1
CDR3aa: CASSQEYSNTEAFF

abundance: once
len: 15
v_gene: TRBV18
j_gene: TRBJ2-3
CDR3aa: CASSPIRTRADTQYF